The 13 T cell receptor beta chains given below trace back to one sample, sequenced in a study of T cells in tuberculosis. Assay used: immunoSEQ multiplex PCR; TCRdb lists only in-frame clones, some missing. The sample holds tens of thousands of clones; 94% are singletons and the top ten take more than 6.5%. The specimen was PBMCs. These receptors were collected from a donor between 10 and 29 years old with latent tuberculosis or without tuberculosis infection.

The rearrangement uses TRBV18 and TRBJ1-2; D might be TRBD1 (5 bases). Between the trimmed V and J ends, which lost 0 bases and 7 bases, there was a span of 15 bases. This CDR3 has 15 amino acids. The V gene's germline CDR1 is KGHSH and CDR2 LQKENI. The CDR3 DNA is TGTGCCAGCTCACCACCGTCGACAGAGTTTGGTGGCTACACCTTC. Encoded protein: CASSPPSTEFGGYTF. The variable domain in full, with the rest retrieved from reference TRBV18 and TRBJ1-2, is NAGVMQNPRHLVRRRGQEARLRCSPMKGHSHVYWYRQLPEEGLKFMVYLQKENIIDESGMPKERFSAEFPKEGPSILRIQQVVRGDSAAYFCASSPPSTEFGGYTFGSGTRLTVV.

This chain links TRBV27 with TRBJ1-2; TRBD1 matches at 8 bases. CDR1 is MNHEY, CDR2 SMNVEV, per germline (reference sequence). CDR3 length: 16 residues. V lost 5 bases, J lost 6 bases, and 14 bases stayed unmatched. The CDR3 sequence: CASSTHRQGIRNGYTF. The CDR3 DNA reads as TGTGCCAGCAGTACTCATAGACAGGGGATAAGAAATGGCTACACCTTC.

DNA of the CDR3: TGTGCCAGCAGTGAAATTGCGGGAGGACGAGAGACCCAGTACTTC. Protein: CASSEIAGGRETQYF. V and J are TRBV6-1 and TRBJ2-5; 8 bases match TRBD2. The germline CDR1 and CDR2 sequences are MNHNS and SASEGT. The CDR3 has 15 amino acids. V shed 2 bases and J 4 bases; nucleotides not matched to a gene: 6.

The chain is built from TRBV10-3 and TRBJ2-2; 9 nucleotides align to TRBD2. From germline, CDR1 is ENHRY and CDR2 SYGVKD. The CDR3 is 17 residues long. The V gene end was trimmed by 6 bases and the J gene end by 3 bases; junction bases not matched to a gene: 11. The CDR3, as DNA: TGTGCCATCAGATACAGGGAGATAGCGGGAGACACCGGGGAGCTGTTTTTT. Translation: CAIRYREIAGDTGELFF.

The chain couples TRBV6-5 to TRBJ2-7, with 12 bases identical to TRBD1. The germline gives CDR1 MNHEY, CDR2 SVGAGI. CDR3 length equals 14 residues. Germline trimming cut 5 bases from V and 6 bases from J; bases unmatched to any gene: 5. CDR3 loop: CASSTRDRGREQYF. The CDR3 coding sequence is TGTGCCAGCAGTACTAGGGACAGGGGGCGCGAGCAGTACTTC.

The chain employs TRBV4-2 and TRBJ2-1, with a possible D match to TRBD2 (5 bases). The CDR3 length is 17 residues. CDR1 and CDR2 from the germline V gene are LGHNA and YNFKEQ. V was trimmed by 0 bases and J by 4 bases, leaving 16 bases between them. The CDR3 is CASSQDPVTTPYNEQFF. CDR3 in DNA: TGTGCCAGCAGCCAAGATCCCGTGACTACTCCATACAATGAGCAGTTCTTC.

The CDR3 reads CASRYRGPSEKLFF. CDR3 nucleotide sequence: TGTGCCAGCAGATACAGAGGGCCTAGTGAAAAACTGTTTTTT. The chain has TRBV13 and TRBJ1-4; no firm D call. The V gene's germline CDR1 is PRHDT and CDR2 FYEKMQ (reference sequence). Trimming pared 6 bases from V and 7 bases from J, leaving 15 bases between. The CDR3 contains 14 residues. The variable domain in full, completed from reference TRBV13 and TRBJ1-4, reads AAGVIQSPRHLIKEKRETATLKCYPIPRHDTVYWYQQGPGQDPQFLISFYEKMQSDKGSIPDRFSAQQFSDYHSELNMSSLELGDSALYFCASRYRGPSEKLFFGSGTQLSVL.

This chain joins TRBV15 and TRBJ2-1, with 8 bases identical to TRBD2. V was clipped by 3 bases and J by 3 bases; unmatched bases: 4. Per germline, CDR1 LNHNV and CDR2 YYDKDF (reference sequence). This CDR3 is 15 amino acids long. The CDR3 reads CATSSSGVVYNEQFF. The CDR3 region has the DNA TGTGCCACCAGCAGTAGCGGGGTTGTCTACAATGAGCAGTTCTTC. The full variable domain, rest sourced from reference TRBV15 and TRBJ2-1, is DAMVIQNPRYQVTQFGKPVTLSCSQTLNHNVMYWYQQKSSQAPKLLFHYYDKDFNNEADTPDNFQSRRPNTSFCFLDIRSPGLGDTAMYLCATSSSGVVYNEQFFGPGTRLTVL.

The chain combines TRBV5-1 with TRBJ1-2; TRBD1 matches 7 bases. Germline-derived CDR1 and CDR2 are SGHRS and YFSETQ. With V trimmed by 0 bases and J by 6 bases, 8 bases remained unmatched. The CDR3 spans 15 residues. The CDR3 DNA is TGCGCCAGCAGCTTGGTCCCAGGGCAGGGGGATGGCTACACCTTC. Amino acids: CASSLVPGQGDGYTF.

V and J are TRBV5-1 and TRBJ1-1; no clear D gene. V lost 3 bases and J lost 0, with 15 bases in between. CDR3 length equals 16 residues. Germline V gives CDR1 SGHRS, CDR2 YFSETQ. This CDR3 reads CASSSVGAGLNTEAFF. CDR3 coding DNA: TGCGCCAGCAGCTCCGTCGGAGCGGGTTTGAACACTGAAGCTTTCTTT.

The chain combines TRBV5-1 with TRBJ1-2, with TRBD1 matching over 8 bases. This CDR3 comprises 15 residues. The J segment lost 2 bases and the V segment lost 4 bases, leaving 7 bases of the junction unmatched. Germline V CDR1 and CDR2: SGHRS, YFSETQ. The CDR3 DNA is TGCGCCAGCAGCATCGGACAGGGTGGGAACTATGGCTACACCTTC. Its translation: CASSIGQGGNYGYTF. The full variable domain, with the rest looked up from reference TRBV5-1 and TRBJ1-2, is KAGVTQTPRYLIKTRGQQVTLSCSPISGHRSVSWYQQTPGQGLQFLFEYFSETQRNKGNFPGRFSGRQFSNSRSEMNVSTLELGDSALYLCASSIGQGGNYGYTFGSGTRLTVV.

The chain has TRBV7-8 and TRBJ2-1; D is perhaps TRBD1 (5 bases). V was trimmed by 5 bases and J by 8 bases, leaving 19 bases between them. CDR3 size: 15 residues. Germline lookup yields CDR1 SGHVS and CDR2 FQNEAQ. Here the CDR3 reads CASSTRQLGQYEQFF. The CDR3 nucleotides read TGTGCCAGCAGCACCCGACAGCTGGGGCAATATGAGCAGTTCTTC. The full variable domain, with the rest looked up from reference TRBV7-8 and TRBJ2-1, is GAGVSQSPRYKVAKRGQDVALRCDPISGHVSLFWYQQALGQGPEFLTYFQNEAQLDKSGLPSDRFFAERPEGSVSTLKIQRTQQEDSAVYLCASSTRQLGQYEQFFGPGTRLTVL.

In DNA form, the CDR3 reads TGTGCCAGCAGAAGCAGGGCAGGGGTAACCTACGAGCAGTACTTC. Translation: CASRSRAGVTYEQYF. V is TRBV6-1 and J is TRBJ2-7; possibly TRBD1 for D (6 bases). V shed 6 bases and J shed 2 bases, with 17 bases lying between them. This CDR3 is 15 amino acids long. The V gene's germline CDR1 is MNHNS and CDR2 SASEGT.